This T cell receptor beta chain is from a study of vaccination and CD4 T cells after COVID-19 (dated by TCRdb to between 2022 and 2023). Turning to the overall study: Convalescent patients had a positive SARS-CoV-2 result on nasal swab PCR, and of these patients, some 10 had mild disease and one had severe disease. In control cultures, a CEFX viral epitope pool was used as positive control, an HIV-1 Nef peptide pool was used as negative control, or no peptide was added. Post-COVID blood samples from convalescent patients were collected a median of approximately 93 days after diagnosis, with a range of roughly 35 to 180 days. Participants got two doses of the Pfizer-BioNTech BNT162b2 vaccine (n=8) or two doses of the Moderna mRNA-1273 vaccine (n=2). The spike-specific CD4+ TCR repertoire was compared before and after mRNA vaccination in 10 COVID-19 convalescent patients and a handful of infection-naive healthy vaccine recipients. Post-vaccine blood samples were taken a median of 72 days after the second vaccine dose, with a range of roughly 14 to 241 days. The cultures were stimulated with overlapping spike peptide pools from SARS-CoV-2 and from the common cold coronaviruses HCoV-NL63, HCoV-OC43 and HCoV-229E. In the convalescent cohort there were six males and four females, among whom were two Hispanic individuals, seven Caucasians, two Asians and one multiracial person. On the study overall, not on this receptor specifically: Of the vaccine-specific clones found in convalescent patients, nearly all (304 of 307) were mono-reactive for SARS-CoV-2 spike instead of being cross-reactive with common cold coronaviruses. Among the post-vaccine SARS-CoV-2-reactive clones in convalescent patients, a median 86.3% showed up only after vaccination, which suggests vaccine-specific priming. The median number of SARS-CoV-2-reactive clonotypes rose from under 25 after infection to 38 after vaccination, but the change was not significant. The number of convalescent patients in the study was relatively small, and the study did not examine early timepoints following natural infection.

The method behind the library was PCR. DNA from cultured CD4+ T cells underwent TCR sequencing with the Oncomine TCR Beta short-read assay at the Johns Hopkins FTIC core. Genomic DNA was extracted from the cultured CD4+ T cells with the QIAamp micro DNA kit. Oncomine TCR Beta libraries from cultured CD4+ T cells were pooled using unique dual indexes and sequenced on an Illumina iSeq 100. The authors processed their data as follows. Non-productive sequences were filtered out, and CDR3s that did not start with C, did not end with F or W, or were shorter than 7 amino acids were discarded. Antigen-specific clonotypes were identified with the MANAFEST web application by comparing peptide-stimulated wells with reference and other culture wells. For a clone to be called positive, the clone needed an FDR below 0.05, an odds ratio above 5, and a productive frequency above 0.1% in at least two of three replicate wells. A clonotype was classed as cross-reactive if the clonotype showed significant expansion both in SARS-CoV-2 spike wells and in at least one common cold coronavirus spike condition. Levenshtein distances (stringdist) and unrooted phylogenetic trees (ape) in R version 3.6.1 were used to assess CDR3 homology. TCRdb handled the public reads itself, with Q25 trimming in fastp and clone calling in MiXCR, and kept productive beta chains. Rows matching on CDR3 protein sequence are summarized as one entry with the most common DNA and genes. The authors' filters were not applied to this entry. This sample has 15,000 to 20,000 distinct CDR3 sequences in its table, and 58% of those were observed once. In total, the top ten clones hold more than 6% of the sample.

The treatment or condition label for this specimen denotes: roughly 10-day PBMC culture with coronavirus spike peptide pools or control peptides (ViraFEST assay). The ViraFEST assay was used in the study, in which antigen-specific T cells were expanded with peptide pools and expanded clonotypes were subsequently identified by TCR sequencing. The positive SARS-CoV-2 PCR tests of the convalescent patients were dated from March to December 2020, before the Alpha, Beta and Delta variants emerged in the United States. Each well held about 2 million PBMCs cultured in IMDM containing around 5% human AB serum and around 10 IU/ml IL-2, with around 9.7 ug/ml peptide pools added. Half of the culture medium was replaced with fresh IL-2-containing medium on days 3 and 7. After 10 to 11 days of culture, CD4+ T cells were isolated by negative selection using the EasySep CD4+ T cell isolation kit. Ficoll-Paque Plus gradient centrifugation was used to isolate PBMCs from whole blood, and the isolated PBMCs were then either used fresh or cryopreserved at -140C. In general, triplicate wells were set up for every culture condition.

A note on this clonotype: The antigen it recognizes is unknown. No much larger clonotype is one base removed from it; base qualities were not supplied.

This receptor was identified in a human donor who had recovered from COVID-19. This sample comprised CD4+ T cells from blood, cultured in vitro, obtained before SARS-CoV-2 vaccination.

At the DNA level, the sequence is TGTGCCAGCAGTTTTAGCGGGAGTGCAGCTAATGAGCAGTTCTTC. It is translated as CASSFSGSAANEQFF. In this chain, TRBV2 is recombined with TRBJ2-1; 9 of the junction bases match TRBD2. Per the germline V gene, SNHLY is the CDR1 and FYNNEI is the CDR2. The germline V and J ends show losses of 5 bases and 7 bases respectively, and no gene match explains 9 bases of the junction. CDR3 length: 15 amino acids, cysteine to phenylalanine. CDR3 DNA is the only sequence kept; it has 45 bases, read in frame from the first base.